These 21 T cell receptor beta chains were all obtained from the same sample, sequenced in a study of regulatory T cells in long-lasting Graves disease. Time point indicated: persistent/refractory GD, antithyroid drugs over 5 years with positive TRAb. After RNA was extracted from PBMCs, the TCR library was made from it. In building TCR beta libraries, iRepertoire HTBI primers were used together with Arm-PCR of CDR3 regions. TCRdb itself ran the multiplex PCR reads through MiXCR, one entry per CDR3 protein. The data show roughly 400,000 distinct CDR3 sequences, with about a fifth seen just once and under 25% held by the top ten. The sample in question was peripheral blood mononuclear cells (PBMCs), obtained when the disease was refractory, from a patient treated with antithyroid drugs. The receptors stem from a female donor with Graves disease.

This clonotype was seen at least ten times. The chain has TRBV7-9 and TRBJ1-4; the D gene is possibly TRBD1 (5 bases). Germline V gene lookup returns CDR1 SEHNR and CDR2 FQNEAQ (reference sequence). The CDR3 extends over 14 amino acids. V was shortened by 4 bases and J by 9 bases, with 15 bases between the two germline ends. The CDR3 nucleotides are TGTGCCAGCAGCTCCGGCGAGGGGCTTAAAAAACTGTTTTTT. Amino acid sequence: CASSSGEGLKKLFF.

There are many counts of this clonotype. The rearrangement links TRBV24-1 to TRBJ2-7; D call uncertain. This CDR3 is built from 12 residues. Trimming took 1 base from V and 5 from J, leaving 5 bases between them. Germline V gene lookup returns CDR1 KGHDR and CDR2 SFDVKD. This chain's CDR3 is CATSDFKDEQYF. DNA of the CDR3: TGTGCCACCAGTGATTTTAAGGACGAGCAGTACTTC.

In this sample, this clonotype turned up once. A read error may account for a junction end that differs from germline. The CDR3 loop reads CAWSVANSEAFF. CDR3 DNA sequence: TGTGCCTGGAGTGTCGCGAACAGTGAAGCTTTCTTT. J is TRBJ1-1 and V is TRBV30; D not resolved. The CDR3 contains 12 residues. From germline, CDR1 is GTSNPN and CDR2 SVGIG (reference sequence).

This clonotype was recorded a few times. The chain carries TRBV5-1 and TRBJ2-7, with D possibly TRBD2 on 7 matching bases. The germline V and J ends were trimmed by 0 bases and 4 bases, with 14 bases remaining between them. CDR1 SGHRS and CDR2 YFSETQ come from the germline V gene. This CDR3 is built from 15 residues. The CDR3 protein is CASSLAGGEGYEQYF. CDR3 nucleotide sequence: TGCGCCAGCAGCTTGGCGGGGGGCGAAGGGTACGAGCAGTACTTC.

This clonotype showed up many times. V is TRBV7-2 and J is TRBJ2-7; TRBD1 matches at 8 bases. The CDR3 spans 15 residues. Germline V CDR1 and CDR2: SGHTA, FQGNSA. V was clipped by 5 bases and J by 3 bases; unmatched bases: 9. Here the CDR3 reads CASSVRTGRFYEQYF. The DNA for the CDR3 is TGTGCCAGCAGCGTCCGGACAGGGAGGTTCTACGAGCAGTACTTC.

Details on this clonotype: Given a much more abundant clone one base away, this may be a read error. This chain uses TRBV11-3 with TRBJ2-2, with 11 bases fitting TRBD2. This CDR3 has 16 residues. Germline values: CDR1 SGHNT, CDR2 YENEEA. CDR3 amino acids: CASSVTSGMGSGGLFF. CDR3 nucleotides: TGTGCCAGCAGCGTGACTAGCGGGATGGGGTCCGGGGGGCTGTTTTTT.

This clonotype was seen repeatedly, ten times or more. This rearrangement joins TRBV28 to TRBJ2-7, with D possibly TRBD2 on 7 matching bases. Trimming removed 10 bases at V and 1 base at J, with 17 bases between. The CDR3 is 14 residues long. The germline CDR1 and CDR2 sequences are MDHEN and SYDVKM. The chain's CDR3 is CATGPRGGSYEQYF. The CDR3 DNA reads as TGTGCCACCGGGCCCAGGGGAGGGTCCTACGAGCAGTACTTC.

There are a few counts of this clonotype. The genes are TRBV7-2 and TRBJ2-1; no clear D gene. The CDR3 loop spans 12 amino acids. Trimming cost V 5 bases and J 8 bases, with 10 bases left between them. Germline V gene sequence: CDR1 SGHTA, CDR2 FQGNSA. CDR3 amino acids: CASSPRWDEQFF. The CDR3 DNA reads TGTGCCAGCAGCCCCCGGTGGGATGAGCAGTTCTTC.

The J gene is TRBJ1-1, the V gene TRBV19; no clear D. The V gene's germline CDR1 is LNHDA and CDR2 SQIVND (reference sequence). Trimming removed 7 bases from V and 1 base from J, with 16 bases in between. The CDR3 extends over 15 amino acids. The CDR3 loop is CASTPTGSGNTEAFF. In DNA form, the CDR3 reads TGTGCCAGTACCCCGACGGGCTCGGGGAACACTGAAGCTTTCTTT.

The CDR3, as DNA: TGTGCCAGCAGCGTTCCGCGACAGGGCGAGACCTACAATGAGCAGTTCTTC. Protein: CASSVPRQGETYNEQFF. The V gene is TRBV2, the J gene TRBJ2-1; TRBD1 matches at 7 bases. With V trimmed by 6 bases and J by 2 bases, 13 bases remained unmatched. This CDR3 has 17 amino acids. CDR1 SNHLY and CDR2 FYNNEI come from the germline V gene.

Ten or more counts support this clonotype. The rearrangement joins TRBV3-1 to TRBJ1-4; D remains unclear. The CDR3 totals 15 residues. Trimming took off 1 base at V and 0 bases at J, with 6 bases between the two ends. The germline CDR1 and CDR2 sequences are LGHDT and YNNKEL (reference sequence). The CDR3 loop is CASSQGFATNEKLFF. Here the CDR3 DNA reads TGTGCCAGCAGCCAAGGCTTCGCAACTAATGAAAAACTGTTTTTT. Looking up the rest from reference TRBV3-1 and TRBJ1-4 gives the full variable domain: DTAVSQTPKYLVTQMGNDKSIKCEQNLGHDTMYWYKQDSKKFLKIMFSYNNKELIINETVPNRFSPKSPDKAHLNLHINSLELGDSAVYFCASSQGFATNEKLFFGSGTQLSVL.

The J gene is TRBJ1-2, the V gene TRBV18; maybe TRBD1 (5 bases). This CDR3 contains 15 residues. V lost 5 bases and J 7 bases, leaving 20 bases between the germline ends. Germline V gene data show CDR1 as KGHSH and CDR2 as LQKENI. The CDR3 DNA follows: TGTGCCAGCTCATCACAGACAGACTCCCCGGGTGGCTACACCTTC. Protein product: CASSSQTDSPGGYTF.

DNA for the CDR3: TGTGCCAGCCTCCGGGACGGGAGCTCCTACGAGCAGTACTTC. Residues: CASLRDGSSYEQYF. The chain combines TRBV6-1 with TRBJ2-7; perhaps TRBD2 as D (6 bases). CDR1 MNHNS and CDR2 SASEGT come from the germline V gene. V was shortened by 8 bases and J by 0 bases, with 14 bases between the two germline ends. This CDR3 is 14 amino acids long.

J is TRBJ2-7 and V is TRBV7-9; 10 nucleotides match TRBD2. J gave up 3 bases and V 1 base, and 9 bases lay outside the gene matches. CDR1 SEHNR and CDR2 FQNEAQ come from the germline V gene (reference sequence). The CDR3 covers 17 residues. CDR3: CASSLGALAGDYYEQYF. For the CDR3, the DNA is TGTGCCAGCAGCTTAGGAGCGCTAGCGGGGGATTACTACGAGCAGTACTTC.

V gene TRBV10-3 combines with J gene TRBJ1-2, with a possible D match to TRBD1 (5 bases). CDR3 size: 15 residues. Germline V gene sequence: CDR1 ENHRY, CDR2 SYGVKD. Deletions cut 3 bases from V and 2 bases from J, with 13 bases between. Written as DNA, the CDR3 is TGTGCCATCAGTGATCCTAGTGAGGGGAACTATGGCTACACCTTC. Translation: CAISDPSEGNYGYTF.

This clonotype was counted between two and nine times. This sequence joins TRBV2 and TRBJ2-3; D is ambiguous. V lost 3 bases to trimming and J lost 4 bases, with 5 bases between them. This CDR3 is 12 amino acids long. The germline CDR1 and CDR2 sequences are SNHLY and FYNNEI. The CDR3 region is CASSEGSDTQYF. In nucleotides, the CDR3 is TGTGCCAGCAGTGAGGGGTCAGATACGCAGTATTTT.

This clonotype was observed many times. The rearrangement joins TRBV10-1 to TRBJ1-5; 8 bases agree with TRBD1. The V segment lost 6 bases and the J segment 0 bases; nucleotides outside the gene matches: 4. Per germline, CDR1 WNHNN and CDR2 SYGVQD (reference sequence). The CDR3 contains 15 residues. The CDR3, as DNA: TGCGCCAGCAGCTGGACAGGGAATAGCAATCAGCCCCAGCATTTT. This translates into CASSWTGNSNQPQHF.

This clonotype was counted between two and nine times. DNA of the CDR3: TGTGCCAGCAGGGGACAATACACCGGGGAGCTGTTTTTT. Encoded protein: CASRGQYTGELFF. The rearrangement uses TRBV6-1 and TRBJ2-2, with D perhaps TRBD1 (6 bases). There are 13 residues in the CDR3. Trimming removed 6 bases from V and 3 bases from J, with 8 bases in between. CDR1 and CDR2 from the germline V gene are MNHNS and SASEGT.

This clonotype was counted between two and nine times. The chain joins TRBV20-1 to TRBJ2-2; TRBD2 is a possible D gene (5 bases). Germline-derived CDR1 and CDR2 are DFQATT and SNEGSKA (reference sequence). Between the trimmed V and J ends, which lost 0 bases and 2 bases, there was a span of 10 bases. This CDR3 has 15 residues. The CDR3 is CSARDGTRNTGELFF. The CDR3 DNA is TGCAGTGCTAGAGATGGTACTAGAAACACCGGGGAGCTGTTTTTT.

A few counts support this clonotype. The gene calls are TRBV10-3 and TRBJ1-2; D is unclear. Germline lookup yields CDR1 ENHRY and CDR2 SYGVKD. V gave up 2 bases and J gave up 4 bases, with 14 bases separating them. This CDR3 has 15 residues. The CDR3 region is CAISESPGHGYGYTF. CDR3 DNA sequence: TGTGCCATCAGTGAGAGTCCGGGTCATGGCTATGGCTACACCTTC.

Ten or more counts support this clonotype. The CDR3: CASSKSGLKGTEAFF. The CDR3 DNA reads TGTGCCAGCAGCAAGTCCGGCCTGAAGGGCACTGAAGCTTTCTTT. The chain joins TRBV7-2 to TRBJ1-1, with D uncertain. The germline V gene has CDR1 SGHTA and CDR2 FQGNSA. The CDR3 is 15 amino acids. The V end was cut by 5 bases, the J end by 4 bases, with 17 bases between.